This T cell receptor (beta chain) derives from a study of cytomegalovirus exposure and HLA in healthy donors. The PCR made use of 60 Vbeta and 13 Jbeta primers. Generated by immunoSEQ multiplex PCR, the TCRdb table keeps only in-frame clones and is missing some. The data show approximately 200,000 clones, with 75% to 85% seen just once and 2.1% held by the top ten. In this sample, this clone turned up once. V lost 3 bases and J 4 bases, leaving 12 bases between the germline ends. Germline lookup yields CDR1 SEHNR and CDR2 FQNEAQ (reference sequence). The CDR3 extends over 14 amino acids. V usage is TRBV7-9 and J usage is TRBJ2-5, with a weak D call TRBD2 (6 bases). The receptor was isolated from a woman between 18 and 30 years old in good health and CMV-seropositive. Material: PBMCs. The CDR3 nucleotides are TGTGCCAGCAGCTTGGGTTGGGGGGTAGAGACCCAGTACTTC. Translating gives CASSLGWGVETQYF. The variable domain in full, completed from reference TRBV7-9 and TRBJ2-5, reads DTGVSQNPRHKITKRGQNVTFRCDPISEHNRLYWYRQTLGQGPEFLTYFQNEAQLEKSRLLSDRFSAERPKGSFSTLEIQRTEQGDSAMYLCASSLGWGVETQYFGPGTRLLVL.